This passage covers 7 T cell receptor beta chains from one sample sequenced in a study of T cells in Graves' hyperthyroidism and ophthalmopathy. TCR beta CDR3 sequences were amplified from RNA transcripts. HTBI primers drove first-round RT-PCR of the TCR CDR3. Via MiXCR, TCRdb re-called the multiplex PCR reads, giving one row per CDR3 protein. The table includes under 350,000 distinct CDR3 sequences, approximately 17% detected once. Sequenced: blood. Receptor source: a woman between 55 and 75 years old with Graves' ophthalmopathy.

To note about this clonotype: Just one base apart from a much larger clone, this may be a read error. In this CDR3 the conserved last residue, phenylalanine or tryptophan, is missing, so a read error is likely. This rearrangement joins TRBV4-1 to TRBJ1-4; possibly TRBD1 for D (5 bases). CDR1 MGHRA and CDR2 YSYEKL come from the germline V gene. The V end lost 0 bases, the J end lost 4 bases, and 12 bases lay between the germline ends. The CDR3 is 16 amino acids. CDR3 region: CASSQDLTVLNEKLFS. CDR3 DNA: TGCGCCAGCAGCCAAGACTTGACAGTACTTAATGAAAAACTGTTTTCT.

This clonotype was detected ten times or more. The chain has TRBV5-6 and TRBJ1-2, with D hard to call. V was trimmed by 0 bases and J by 7 bases, leaving 10 bases between them. Germline values: CDR1 SGHDT, CDR2 YYEEEE. This CDR3 has 13 amino acids. The CDR3 DNA reads TGTGCCAGCAGCTTGGGAACGGAAGCTGGCTACACCTTC. It yields the protein CASSLGTEAGYTF.

The table lists this clonotype with a few counts. This chain uses TRBV19 with TRBJ2-3; D is unresolved. Between the trimmed V and J ends, which lost 5 bases and 6 bases, there was a span of 15 bases. Germline CDR1 LNHDA, CDR2 SQIVND (reference sequence). This CDR3 region has 14 residues. CDR3 region: CASSPGRSRDTQYF. CDR3 in DNA: TGTGCCAGTAGTCCCGGGCGATCAAGGGATACGCAGTATTTT.

The chain couples TRBV4-1 to TRBJ1-1, with D uncertain. This CDR3 comprises 15 residues. V shed 1 base and J shed 6 bases, with 15 bases lying between them. Looked up from germline, CDR1 is MGHRA and CDR2 is YSYEKL. CDR3 coding DNA: TGCGCCAGCAGCCAAGGGGATCCCCCAAACGCTGAAGCTTTCTTT. Its translation: CASSQGDPPNAEAFF.

There are many counts of this clonotype. The CDR3 here is CASSPRRSSYNEQFF. Written as DNA, the CDR3 is TGTGCCAGCAGCCCACGGCGGTCTAGCTACAATGAGCAGTTCTTC. The V and J genes are TRBV7-3 and TRBJ2-1; no clear D gene. Germline CDR1 and CDR2: SGHTA and FQGTGA. V was trimmed by 5 bases and J by 3 bases, leaving 14 bases between them. The CDR3 is 15 amino acids.

In this sample, this clonotype turned up many times. The chain is built from TRBV6-1 and TRBJ2-1; no definite D call. The length of the CDR3 is 11 residues. The V end was cut by 6 bases, the J end by 9 bases, with 9 bases between. In germline, CDR1 is MNHNS, CDR2 SASEGT. The CDR3 is CASREFGEQFF. Written as DNA, the CDR3 is TGTGCCAGCAGGGAGTTCGGTGAGCAGTTCTTC.

This clonotype occurred many times. J is TRBJ1-5 and V is TRBV20-1; possibly TRBD1 for D (5 bases). Germline loops: CDR1 DFQATT, CDR2 SNEGSKA (reference sequence). V lost 3 bases, J lost 3 bases, and 12 bases lay in between. The CDR3 runs 14 residues. Here the CDR3 DNA reads TGCAGTGCTAGGGGGGGGGGATCCAATCAGCCCCAGCATTTT. Its protein is CSARGGGSNQPQHF.